A single sample is the source of the 32 T cell receptor beta chains below, sequenced in a study of identifying expanded T cells in peripheral blood. The table came from immunoSEQ multiplex PCR; TCRdb's copy has only in-frame clones and leaves some out. The data contain over 100,000 clones, about 91% of them singletons. Sequencing was done on a sample of blood. The source of these receptors is a person aged 18 to 75 in good health.

The V call is TRBV5-1, the J call TRBJ2-1; no clear D. The CDR3 has 14 residues. Trimming removed 2 bases at V and 0 bases at J, with 6 bases between. Germline assignment: CDR1 SGHRS and CDR2 YFSETQ. CDR3 in amino acids: CASSLGSSYNEQFF. CDR3 coding DNA: TGCGCCAGCAGCTTAGGAAGCTCCTACAATGAGCAGTTCTTC.

V gene TRBV5-1 combines with J gene TRBJ2-7; D is tentatively TRBD1 or TRBD2 (6 bases each). The V gene lost 6 bases and the J gene lost 7 bases, with 20 bases spanning the gap. Germline CDR1 SGHRS, CDR2 YFSETQ. The CDR3 has 14 residues. The DNA of the CDR3 is TGCGCCAGCACTTTGGCCGGGGGCCTGGGGGAGCAGTACTTC. Amino acid sequence: CASTLAGGLGEQYF.

The chain couples TRBV11-2 to TRBJ2-6; a possible D gene is TRBD1 (6 bases). CDR3 length equals 15 residues. Germline CDR1 and CDR2: SGHAT and FQNNGV. Between the trimmed V and J ends, which lost 5 bases and 3 bases, there was a span of 11 bases. The CDR3 DNA reads TGTGCCAGCAGCATCACAGGGAGTGGGGCCAACGTCCTGACTTTC. Translated: CASSITGSGANVLTF.

The J gene is TRBJ1-1, the V gene TRBV28; D is undetermined. This CDR3 is 13 amino acids long. The germline gives CDR1 MDHEN, CDR2 SYDVKM. Trimming removed 3 bases from V and 4 bases from J, with 9 bases in between. The CDR3 here is CASSFFRPTEAFF. In DNA, the CDR3 is TGTGCCAGCAGTTTTTTTCGGCCCACTGAAGCTTTCTTT.

V is TRBV11-1 and J is TRBJ1-1, with D perhaps matching TRBD1 (6 bases). V was cut by 6 bases and J by 3 bases, with 14 bases left in between. CDR1 is SGHAT and CDR2 is FQDESV in the germline V gene (reference sequence). This CDR3 has 14 residues. As DNA, the CDR3 is TGTGCCAGCAGATACGAGGGGGTCCACACTGAAGCTTTCTTT. This codes for CASRYEGVHTEAFF.

This rearrangement joins TRBV4-3 to TRBJ2-1, with D tentatively TRBD2 (6 bases). CDR1 is LGHNA, CDR2 YSLEER, per germline. The CDR3 is 17 residues long. V was cut by 0 bases and J by 0 bases, with 12 bases left in between. CDR3 loop: CASSQDLGGGSYNEQFF. The CDR3 nucleotides read TGCGCCAGCAGCCAAGATTTGGGGGGAGGCTCCTACAATGAGCAGTTCTTC.

The chain links TRBV6-5 to TRBJ2-1, with no clear D. V lost 0 bases and J 6 bases, leaving 12 bases between the germline ends. The V gene's germline CDR1 is MNHEY and CDR2 SVGAGI. The CDR3 is made up of 15 amino acids. CDR3 DNA sequence: TGTGCCAGCAGTTACTCGAGAAGGGATGTCAATGAGCAGTTCTTC. As protein: CASSYSRRDVNEQFF.

J is TRBJ2-6 and V is TRBV6-6, with D unresolved. The V gene lost 2 bases and the J gene lost 1 base, with 3 bases spanning the gap. CDR1 and CDR2 (germline): MNHNY, SVGAGI (reference sequence). The length of the CDR3 is 14 residues. CDR3 residues: CASSYLSGANVLTF. In DNA form, the CDR3 reads TGTGCCAGCAGTTACCTATCTGGGGCCAACGTCCTGACTTTC.

V and J are TRBV30 and TRBJ1-6; D gene ambiguous. CDR3 length equals 14 residues. V was shortened by 0 bases and J by 9 bases, with 12 bases between the two germline ends. Germline V gives CDR1 GTSNPN, CDR2 SVGIG (reference sequence). In DNA, the CDR3 is TGTGCCTGGAGTGTTGTGGTAGGAGGTTCACCCCTCCACTTT. This sequence encodes CAWSVVVGGSPLHF.

The V gene is TRBV7-2, the J gene TRBJ2-7; D unclear. CDR3 length: 14 residues. Per the germline V gene, CDR1 is SGHTA and CDR2 is FQGNSA. V lost 0 bases and J 2 bases, leaving 8 bases between the germline ends. CDR3 DNA: TGTGCCAGCAGCTTAGCCAGGCTAACCTACGAGCAGTACTTC. Amino acids: CASSLARLTYEQYF.

The gene calls are TRBV18 and TRBJ2-7; 9 bases line up with TRBD2. The V gene end was trimmed by 2 bases and the J gene end by 3 bases; junction bases not matched to a gene: 2. CDR3 size: 14 residues. CDR1 is KGHSH, CDR2 LQKENI, per germline. The CDR3 DNA sequence: TGTGCCAGCTCACCAACGCGGGAGGGCTACGAGCAGTACTTC. Residues: CASSPTREGYEQYF.

V and J are TRBV14 and TRBJ1-3; TRBD1 might be the D (5 bases). Germline V gene data show CDR1 as SGHDN and CDR2 as FVKESK. V was shortened by 3 bases and J by 0 bases, with 9 bases between the two germline ends. This CDR3 spans 15 amino acids. The DNA for the CDR3 is TGTGCCAGCAGCCAGGGGCGGGACTCTGGAAACACCATATATTTT. It specifies CASSQGRDSGNTIYF.

The chain employs TRBV20-1 and TRBJ2-5; D uncertain. V gave up 5 bases and J gave up 5 bases, with 6 bases separating them. Germline assignment: CDR1 DFQATT and CDR2 SNEGSKA (reference sequence). The CDR3 is 10 amino acids. CDR3 region: CSAPPETQYF. For the CDR3, the DNA is TGCAGTGCTCCCCCGGAGACCCAGTACTTC.

This CDR3 reads CASRDPGQVAYEQYF. CDR3 nucleotide sequence: TGTGCCAGTAGGGACCCGGGACAGGTAGCCTACGAGCAGTACTTC. This chain joins TRBV19 and TRBJ2-7; TRBD1 matches at 8 bases. Germline V gene sequence: CDR1 LNHDA, CDR2 SQIVND (reference sequence). With 6 bases clipped from V and 2 bases from J, the junction kept 9 bases outside the gene matches. The CDR3 has 15 residues.

V gene TRBV9 combines with J gene TRBJ2-7; D perhaps matches TRBD1 (6 bases). V shed 0 bases and J shed 4 bases, with 11 bases lying between them. From germline, CDR1 is SGDLS and CDR2 YYNGEE. CDR3 length: 14 amino acids. The CDR3 DNA reads as TGTGCCAGCAGCGTAGCCGGCCAGGGGTACGAGCAGTACTTC. Translating gives CASSVAGQGYEQYF.

The chain couples TRBV29-1 to TRBJ1-2, with D maybe TRBD1 (6 bases). The V and J ends lost 7 bases and 5 bases respectively, with 14 bases between them. This CDR3 comprises 12 residues. Looked up from germline, CDR1 is SQVTM and CDR2 is ANQGSEA. CDR3 sequence reads: CSGLGQYYGYTF. CDR3 bases: TGCAGCGGCCTAGGACAGTATTATGGCTACACCTTC.

CDR3 loop: CASSLRRNNEQFF. In DNA, the CDR3 is TGTGCCAGCAGCTTACGACGTAACAATGAGCAGTTCTTC. The V and J genes are TRBV5-5 and TRBJ2-1, with D unresolved. V lost 2 bases and J 5 bases, leaving 8 bases between the germline ends. Germline V gene data show CDR1 as SGHKS and CDR2 as YYEKEE (reference sequence). The CDR3 runs to 13 residues.

The chain's CDR3 is CASSLTGAYEQYF. The CDR3 nucleotides read TGTGCCAGCAGCCTCACCGGCGCCTACGAGCAGTACTTC. The chain couples TRBV14 to TRBJ2-7; no reliable D call. The V gene's germline CDR1 is SGHDN and CDR2 FVKESK. Between the trimmed V and J ends, which lost 4 bases and 2 bases, there was a span of 9 bases. The CDR3 length is 13 residues.

As DNA, the CDR3 is TGTGCCAGCAGCTTGCGGCAGGGGGCGGACGAGCAGTACTTC. This translates into CASSLRQGADEQYF. V gene TRBV5-6 combines with J gene TRBJ2-7; 8 bases are shared with TRBD1. Germline V gives CDR1 SGHDT, CDR2 YYEEEE. There are 14 residues in the CDR3. V was clipped by 1 base and J by 5 bases; unmatched bases: 5.

This clone appeared once. The chain is built from TRBV29-1 and TRBJ2-7; TRBD2 matches at 11 bases. The germline V gene encodes CDR1 SQVTM and CDR2 ANQGSEA. V trimming: 4 bases; J trimming: 7 bases; junction bases outside the gene matches: 9. CDR3 length: 14 residues. The CDR3 protein is CSVVGLAGGREQYF. CDR3 DNA sequence: TGCAGCGTTGTAGGGCTAGCGGGAGGTCGAGAGCAGTACTTC.

This rearrangement joins TRBV7-9 to TRBJ2-5; 7 positions agree with TRBD1. V was clipped by 5 bases and J by 1 base; unmatched bases: 4. CDR1 is SEHNR, CDR2 FQNEAQ, per germline (reference sequence). This CDR3 spans 14 amino acids. In DNA, the CDR3 is TGTGCCAGCAGCAAGACAGGGAGCCAAGAGACCCAGTACTTC. Translated: CASSKTGSQETQYF.

The chain recombines TRBV27 with TRBJ1-3; no firm D call. The CDR3 covers 12 residues. Trimming left V 3 bases short and J 2 bases short, with 2 bases between. The germline V gene has CDR1 MNHEY and CDR2 SMNVEV (reference sequence). The DNA for the CDR3 is TGTGCCAGCAGTTTGCCTGGAAACACCATATATTTT. It codes for CASSLPGNTIYF.

J is TRBJ1-1 and V is TRBV5-6; the D gene is possibly TRBD1 (5 bases). This CDR3 spans 13 amino acids. Germline CDR1 reads SGHDT; CDR2 reads YYEEEE. Trimming removed 0 bases at V and 7 bases at J, with 10 bases between. The CDR3 nucleotides read TGTGCCAGCAGCTTGGGGGGACGTGTTGAAGCTTTCTTT. Encoded protein: CASSLGGRVEAFF.

This clone was recorded only once. The chain employs TRBV28 and TRBJ2-7; D unclear. The ends were cut back, 2 bases at V and 3 bases at J, with 5 bases in the middle. The CDR3 sequence is 12 residues long. Germline V CDR1 and CDR2: MDHEN, SYDVKM. CDR3 sequence: CASSLMIYEQYF. CDR3 DNA: TGTGCCAGCAGTTTAATGATCTACGAGCAGTACTTC.

This clone was found a few times. J is TRBJ2-1 and V is TRBV13, with D possibly being TRBD1 (7 bases). Per germline, CDR1 PRHDT and CDR2 FYEKMQ (reference sequence). Trimming took 2 bases from V and 8 from J, leaving 22 bases between them. The CDR3 contains 17 residues. DNA of the CDR3: TGTGCCAGCAGCTTATCGGGGGCACAGGGGACGGTCGATGAGCAGTTCTTC. It specifies CASSLSGAQGTVDEQFF.

V is TRBV7-9 and J is TRBJ2-2; TRBD2 aligns across 11 bases. The CDR3 extends over 18 amino acids. The V gene's germline CDR1 is SEHNR and CDR2 FQNEAQ (reference sequence). The V gene end was trimmed by 1 base and the J gene end by 3 bases; junction bases not matched to a gene: 7. The CDR3 sequence is CASSLVSSGRWYTGELFF. The CDR3 coding sequence is TGTGCCAGCAGCTTAGTGTCTAGCGGGAGGTGGTACACCGGGGAGCTGTTTTTT.

The V and J genes are TRBV19 and TRBJ1-2; 9 nucleotides match TRBD1. With 6 bases clipped from V and 2 bases from J, the junction kept 7 bases outside the gene matches. The CDR3 spans 15 residues. Germline V lookup: CDR1 LNHDA, CDR2 SQIVND (reference sequence). CDR3: CASSTSGTGNYGYTF. In nucleotides, the CDR3 is TGTGCCAGTAGCACTTCCGGGACAGGGAACTATGGCTACACCTTC.

CDR3 sequence: CASSLDRGRGYTF. The CDR3 bases are TGCGCCAGCAGCTTGGACAGGGGTAGGGGCTACACCTTC. The chain couples TRBV5-1 to TRBJ1-2, with 7 bases identical to TRBD1. The junction had 4 bases not matched to a gene; V was cut back by 0 bases and J by 8 bases. CDR3 length: 13 amino acids. The germline V gene encodes CDR1 SGHRS and CDR2 YFSETQ.

V usage is TRBV10-3 and J usage is TRBJ1-3; the D gene is possibly TRBD1 (5 bases). Trimming stripped 10 bases from V and 0 bases from J, with 16 bases between. CDR1 is ENHRY and CDR2 is SYGVKD in the germline V gene. CDR3 length: 15 amino acids. In DNA form, the CDR3 reads TGTGCCAGTACCGGGACGGCTCCCTCTGGAAACACCATATATTTT. Protein sequence: CASTGTAPSGNTIYF.

The chain joins TRBV5-1 to TRBJ2-7; D is unclear. V was clipped by 2 bases and J by 4 bases, with 4 bases between them. CDR1 is SGHRS, CDR2 YFSETQ, per germline. The CDR3 has 11 residues. The CDR3 protein is CASSFPYEQYF. In nucleotides, the CDR3 is TGCGCCAGCAGCTTCCCTTACGAGCAGTACTTC. The full variable domain, rest sourced from reference TRBV5-1 and TRBJ2-7, is KAGVTQTPRYLIKTRGQQVTLSCSPISGHRSVSWYQQTPGQGLQFLFEYFSETQRNKGNFPGRFSGRQFSNSRSEMNVSTLELGDSALYLCASSFPYEQYFGPGTRLTVT.

The chain carries TRBV11-2 and TRBJ2-7; D gene unclear. The CDR3 length is 13 residues. The germline CDR1 and CDR2 sequences are SGHAT and FQNNGV. Trimming removed 0 bases at V and 4 bases at J, with 7 bases between. The CDR3 loop is CASSLDTLYEQYF. The CDR3 DNA reads as TGTGCCAGCAGCTTAGATACACTTTACGAGCAGTACTTC.

CDR3 loop: CASRRTENTEAFF. DNA of the CDR3: TGCGCCAGCAGACGGACAGAGAACACTGAAGCTTTCTTT. The chain carries TRBV5-1 and TRBJ1-1, with D tentatively TRBD1 (6 bases). Trimming shortened V by 5 bases and J by 1 base, and 9 bases separated the two germline ends. The CDR3 has 13 residues. Per germline, CDR1 SGHRS and CDR2 YFSETQ.